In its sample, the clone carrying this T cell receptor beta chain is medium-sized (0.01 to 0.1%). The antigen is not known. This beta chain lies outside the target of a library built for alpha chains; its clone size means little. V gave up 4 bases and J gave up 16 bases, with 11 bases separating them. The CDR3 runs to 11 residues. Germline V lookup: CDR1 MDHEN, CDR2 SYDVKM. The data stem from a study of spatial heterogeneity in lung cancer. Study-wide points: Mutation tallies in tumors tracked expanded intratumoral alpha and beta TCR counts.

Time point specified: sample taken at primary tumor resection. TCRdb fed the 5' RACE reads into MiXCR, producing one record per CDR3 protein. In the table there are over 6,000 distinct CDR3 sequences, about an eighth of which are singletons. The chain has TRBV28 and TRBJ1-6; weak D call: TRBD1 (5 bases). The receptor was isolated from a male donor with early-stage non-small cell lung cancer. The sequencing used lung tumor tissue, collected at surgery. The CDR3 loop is CASSSARGLHF. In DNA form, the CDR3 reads TGTGCCAGCAGTTCCGCGAGGGGACTCCACTTT.